The clone carrying this T cell receptor beta chain was seen many times. The data derive from a study of T cell repertoires in cytomegalovirus infection. TCRdb re-called the reads with MiXCR, one entry per CDR3 protein. The profile shows 250,000 to 300,000 distinct CDR3 sequences, 15% to 20% of them singletons. The CDR3 has 15 residues. V lost 6 bases and J 1 base, leaving 15 bases between the germline ends. Germline V CDR1 and CDR2: MDHEN, SYDVKM. The sequencing sample was made of CD8+ T cells from PBMCs. This chain uses TRBV28 with TRBJ1-1; TRBD1 is a possible D gene (5 bases). This clonotype was obtained from a human donor in good health (CMV status not recorded). Some clones in this sample may be carry-over from other donors' samples. The DNA of the CDR3 is TGTGCCAGCAGCCTGTTCAGGGTCCAGAACACTGAAGCTTTCTTT. Its translation: CASSLFRVQNTEAFF. Full variable domain (rest looked up from reference TRBV28 and TRBJ1-1): DVKVTQSSRYLVKRTGEKVFLECVQDMDHENMFWYRQDPGLGLRLIYFSYDVKMKEKGDIPEGYSVSREKKERFSLILESASTNQTSMYLCASSLFRVQNTEAFFGQGTRLTVV.